This T cell receptor (beta chain) was found in a study of blood T cells in healthy people across ages (dated by TCRdb to about 2015). Study-wide context: Template switching captured roughly one uniquely barcoded TCR beta cDNA molecule per two T cells in model experiments. To track age-related changes in TCR beta repertoire diversity, the study relied on deep sequencing normalized with unique cDNA molecular identifiers. The donors were split into four age groups: young (average around 17 years), middle-aged (more than 35), aged (62) and long-lived (roughly 86). To avoid experimental bias, donors of different ages were randomly spread across the sequencing lanes. Two additional independent replicas of 1 million unique cDNA reads from the same blood draw were analyzed for two donors (one aged 18 to 29 and one aged 80 or older).

Trimming at the junction amounts to 6 bases on V and 0 bases on J, and the germline ends lie 11 bases apart. Measured from the cysteine to the phenylalanine, the CDR3 is 14 residues long. The retained sequence is limited to the CDR3, 42 bases, with the frame set at the first base. This clonotype was seen a single time. Which antigen it targets is not known. No base quality values were provided; no much bigger clone lies one nucleotide off. One read alone is weak evidence. The library was built by means of 5' RACE. Instrument on record: Illumina HiSeq 2500. A second PCR of about 7 to 12 cycles was run with a J-beta primer mix and a sample-barcoded 5' primer. A template-switch 5' adaptor carrying 12 random nucleotides introduced a unique molecular identifier onto each TCR beta cDNA molecule. Each sample yielded at least 2.5 million CDR3-containing paired-end reads. The Mint cDNA synthesis kit, primed by a TRBC-specific oligonucleotide, was used to synthesize first-strand cDNA from all RNA. Following uracil-DNA glycosylase treatment, all cDNA underwent a first 18-cycle PCR with the universal primers M1SS and BC2_uni_R. On the authors' methods: Normalization of each sample was performed by random selection of 1 million high-quality reads, each carrying a distinct molecular identifier. Reads with shared molecular identifiers were discarded instead of being binned into consensus sequences. MiTCR, run with a Q25 quality threshold and the strictest error-elimination algorithm, handled CDR3 identification, clonotype clustering and error correction. Lower-bound total TCR beta diversity was estimated with a nonparametric unseen species model using Euler transformation. TCRdb trimmed public reads at Q25 via fastp, called clones via MiXCR and kept in-frame beta chains. One record per CDR3 amino acid sequence lists the most common genes and DNA. TCRdb's processing, not the authors' own work, is the source of the V and J calls. For this sample there are roughly 1.7 million distinct CDR3 sequences; 34% appear just once. Approximately 10% of the sample comes from the top ten.

Here is what the overall study found, with its caveats: Total diversity estimates from one million sequenced T cells were considered lower bounds and underestimates. Bulk unsorted PBMC profiling prevented conclusive comparison of naive and antigen-experienced compartments. The CMV infection status of donors was not known, potentially confounding age-related changes in expanded clonotypes. As age increased, observed TCR beta diversity per million T cells dropped in a roughly linear way, and a significant reduction was already evident by age around 41. The percentage of naive T cells measured by flow cytometry correlated strongly with observed TCR beta diversity. Compared with the aged group, the long-lived group had more naive CD4+ T cells, fewer expanded clones and increased TCR diversity, suggesting age selection.

The donors were some 36 Caucasian individuals from Russia, aged roughly 6 to 100 years, who were systemically healthy. Each donor gave ten milliliters of peripheral blood, drawn into EDTA-treated Vacutainer tubes. Ficoll-Paque density-gradient centrifugation was used to isolate PBMCs, with at least 7 million per sample. Total RNA was extracted from PBMCs with Trizol reagent, with at least 5 micrograms obtained per sample. For every donor, an aliquot of PBMCs went through flow cytometry to measure the percentages of naive CD45RAhigh/CD27high T cells. The specimen was blood. This sequence was found in a woman in her thirties in good health. This sequence uses TRBV12-3 or TRBV12-4 and TRBJ1-2; the D gene identity is not certain. The CDR3 reads as follows: CASRDGPANYGYTF. The sequenced DNA is TGTGCCAGCAGAGATGGGCCGGCTAACTATGGCTACACCTTC.